This record concerns one T cell receptor beta chain sequence. The sample is drawn from a study of cytomegalovirus exposure and HLA in healthy donors. Germline values: CDR1 LGHNA, CDR2 YNFKEQ. The length of the CDR3 is 18 residues. Trimming at V came to 6 bases and at J to 3 bases, leaving 13 bases not matched to a gene. The PCR contained 60 Vbeta and 13 Jbeta primers. Data came from immunoSEQ multiplex PCR; TCRdb stores just in-frame clones and leaves some out. The table records 150,000 to 200,000 clones, around 78% of them present only once. Sequences were obtained from PBMCs. The rearrangement links TRBV4-2 to TRBJ2-3; 12 nucleotides agree with TRBD2. The TCR sequence derives from a woman between 40 and 55 years old in good health and CMV-seronegative. CDR3 loop: CASRLRSSGGAGTDTQYF. The CDR3, as DNA: TGTGCCAGCAGGCTAAGGTCTAGCGGGGGGGCAGGGACAGATACGCAGTATTTT.